This T cell receptor beta chain was captured by sequencing in a study of blood T cell repertoires in COVID-19. The overall study: PBMCs, B-cell-depleted T cells, or T cells were the source of the cDNA or gDNA that made up the material.

Participant-reported clinical history was the basis for cohort assignment. Germline loops: CDR1 SGHNT, CDR2 YYREEE (reference sequence). Trimming stripped 0 bases from V and 3 bases from J, with 3 bases between. The CDR3 contains 13 residues. As handled by the study authors: Scientists estimated how many nucleated cells there were by amplifying reference gene primers. Repertoires were generated with immunoSEQ multiplex PCR, while TCRdb's copy carries only in-frame clones and drops some. The D gene and trimming were derived from the DNA, and the V and J assignments and clone size from that table. Of some 300,000 clones listed, roughly nine tenths are singletons.

This TCR was sampled from a woman in her forties or fifties who had been exposed to COVID-19. The chain links TRBV5-4 to TRBJ1-4, with D uncertain. The sample consisted of PBMCs or T cells enriched from blood (not recorded which). CDR3 loop: CASSLAPNEKLFF. The CDR3 DNA reads TGTGCCAGCAGCTTGGCTCCTAATGAAAAACTGTTTTTT.